This T cell receptor beta chain was identified during a study of blood T cell repertoires in COVID-19 (dated by TCRdb to about 2020). Turning to the overall study: Samples from collaborators originated in the United States, Italy and Spain and spanned both the acute and convalescent phases of COVID-19. The prospective study material was composed of cDNA or gDNA derived from T cells, B-cell-depleted T cells, or PBMCs. The dataset comprised deeply sampled blood TCRbeta repertoires from subjects exposed to, actively infected with, or recovered from COVID-19. The repertoires were made available in a free public database intended to serve as a resource for research on the immune response to SARS-CoV-2. The samples were drawn from two sources: the first 160 participants of the ongoing ImmuneRACE study, and 1,200 or so subjects contributed by 6 global collaborators. Sample metadata almost always included a de-identified subject ID, COVID-19 status, age in years and sex. HLA class I and class II types, where available, came from metadata supplied by the sample provider rather than from assay-based typing.

What the study reported, not specific to this receptor: How much clinical and demographic metadata was included differed by source and by participant, and the metadata was provided uncurated.

V is cut back by 3 bases and J by 6 bases, with 12 bases in the junction unmatched. In the germline V gene (reference sequence), CDR1 corresponds to GTSNPN and CDR2 to SVGIG. Including cysteine and phenylalanine, the CDR3 has 15 amino acids. Only the CDR3 region is kept as DNA, spanning 45 bases read in frame from base 1. Points on this clone: Its antigen remains undetermined. Qualities for individual bases were not recorded, and no much larger clone is one base off.

Samples from volunteer blood donors who had recovered from COVID-19 were contributed by a second Seattle source. Whole blood was collected in K2EDTA tubes by collaborating institutions according to the institutions' own protocols. For TCRbeta analysis, collaborator samples were shipped as frozen whole blood, as isolated PBMCs, or as DNA extracted from either sample type. TCRbeta CDR3 regions were amplified from genomic DNA by means of the immunoSEQ Assay, a bias-controlled multiplex PCR. Concerning the study's data processing: Within the assay, amplification of reference gene primers was used to estimate how many nucleated cells each sample contained. Sequence reads were collapsed and filtered to measure the absolute abundance of every unique TCRbeta CDR3 rearrangement. For each sample, productive Simpson clonality was calculated as the square root of Simpson's diversity index across productive rearrangements. This immuneACCESS table, as held by TCRdb, lists in-frame sequences with V and J called but not all clones. Of the missing ones, under half trace to an unresolved V gene in checked studies; the others have no known cause. V and J calls and clone size are those listed in that table; D and trimming were worked out from the DNA. The sample table contains some 150,000 clones; only one count was recorded for roughly 89% of them. The ten biggest clones cover 3.9% of the sample.

The chain joins TRBV30 to TRBJ2-7, with 9 middle bases fitting TRBD1. The origin of this receptor is a woman aged 60-75 years who had recovered from COVID-19. Source material: peripheral blood. The CDR3 reads CAWRPDRGWTSEQYF. The bases are TGTGCCTGGAGGCCCGACAGGGGGTGGACGAGCGAGCAGTACTTC.